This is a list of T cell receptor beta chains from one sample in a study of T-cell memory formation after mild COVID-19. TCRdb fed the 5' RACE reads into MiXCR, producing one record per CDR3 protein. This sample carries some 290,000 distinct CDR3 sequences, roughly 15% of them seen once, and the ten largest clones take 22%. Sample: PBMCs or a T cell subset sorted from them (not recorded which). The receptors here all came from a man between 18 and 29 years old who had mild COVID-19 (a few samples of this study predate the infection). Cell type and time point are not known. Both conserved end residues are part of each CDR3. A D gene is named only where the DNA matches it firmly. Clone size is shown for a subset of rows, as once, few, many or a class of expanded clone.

TGTGCCAGCAGTTCACTGGACAGCGGGGAAGAAGGTCAGCCCCAGCATTTT	CASSSLDSGEEGQPQHF	TRBV27	TRBJ1-5	.	.
TGTGCCAGCAGCAAAGATAGCTTTTATAGCAATCAGCCCCAGCATTTT	CASSKDSFYSNQPQHF	TRBV21-1	TRBJ1-5	.	.
TGTGCCAGCAGTCCTAAGACAGTTCTTGGCTACGAGCAGTACTTC	CASSPKTVLGYEQYF	TRBV3-1	TRBJ2-7	.	few
TGTGCCAGCAGCTTGACAAACGGGGAGCTGTTTTTT	CASSLTNGELFF	TRBV7-8	TRBJ2-2	.	few
TGCGCCAGCAGCAATACAGGGGGCGATGGCTACACCTTC	CASSNTGGDGYTF	TRBV5-1	TRBJ1-2	TRBD1	.
TGCAGTGCTACCAATCTCATCTCTGGAAACACCATATATTTT	CSATNLISGNTIYF	TRBV20-1	TRBJ1-3	.	.
TGCGCCAGCAGCTTGGTGGTACAGGGCCCCCTGAACACTGAAGCTTTCTTT	CASSLVVQGPLNTEAFF	TRBV5-1	TRBJ1-1	.	.
TGTGCCAGCAGTTCCGGACAGGGGGTCTCCTACGAGCAGTACTTC	CASSSGQGVSYEQYF	TRBV6-5	TRBJ2-7	TRBD1	.
TGTGCCACCAGGCGGGTAACGGGCTACACCTTC	CATRRVTGYTF	TRBV12-3/TRBV12-4	TRBJ1-2	.	few
TGTGCCAGCAGCCCGGAGAGTAGCACAGATACGCAGTATTTT	CASSPESSTDTQYF	TRBV28	TRBJ2-3	.	many
TGTGCCAGCAGTTACCGCAGGACAGGAGGCGACTATGGCTACACCTTC	CASSYRRTGGDYGYTF	TRBV6-5	TRBJ1-2	TRBD1	.
TGTGCCACCGGGGGCTTTGACACTGAAGCTTTCTTT	CATGGFDTEAFF	TRBV7-9	TRBJ1-1	.	.
TGTGCCTGGAGTGCTACTAGCGGGGGGCAAGAGACCCAGTACTTC	CAWSATSGGQETQYF	TRBV30	TRBJ2-5	TRBD2	.
TGTGCCAGCAGCTTAGTGGGGAGGATCCAAGAGACCCAGTACTTC	CASSLVGRIQETQYF	TRBV13	TRBJ2-5	.	.
TGTGCCAGCAGCCATGGGGGCGGGGGCTACACCTTC	CASSHGGGGYTF	TRBV11-2	TRBJ1-2	.	few
TGCAGTTGGGACTCCCTCCCCACAGATACGCAGTATTTT	CSWDSLPTDTQYF	TRBV20-1	TRBJ2-3	.	.
TGTGCCATCAGTCTCTTAGCGGGGGTTTACGAGACCCAGTACTTC	CAISLLAGVYETQYF	TRBV10-3	TRBJ2-5	TRBD2	many
TGTGCTAGTGGTACCGGACAGGGAGCTTTCGGCTACACCTTC	CASGTGQGAFGYTF	TRBV12-5	TRBJ1-2	TRBD1	.
TGTGCCAGCAGCCCTTCGACCCCGAACACCGGGGAGCTGTTTTTT	CASSPSTPNTGELFF	TRBV9	TRBJ2-2	.	few
TGTGCCAGCCACCAATCGGGGACCCCTATAAACACCATATATTTT	CASHQSGTPINTIYF	TRBV5-5	TRBJ1-3	.	many
TGTGCCAGCAGCGACGGACTTACTAGCAATCAGCCCCAGCATTTT	CASSDGLTSNQPQHF	TRBV7-8	TRBJ1-5	.	.
TGTGCCAGCAGCCCCCTGGGAGGACCCGATCAGCCCCAGCATTTT	CASSPLGGPDQPQHF	TRBV7-2	TRBJ1-5	.	few
TGTGCCAGCAGTTCGGACAGGGGGGAGCCCCAGCATTTT	CASSSDRGEPQHF	TRBV12-3/TRBV12-4	TRBJ1-5	TRBD1	few
TGTGCCAGCAGCCCCCTAGGGCGGGGGGGTACTTACAATGAGCAGTTCTTC	CASSPLGRGGTYNEQFF	TRBV7-2	TRBJ2-1	TRBD2	few
TGTGCCAGCAGCTTAGCTTGGACAGGGTTGGGAGAAAAACTGTTTTTT	CASSLAWTGLGEKLFF	TRBV7-2	TRBJ1-4	TRBD1	few
TGTGCCACCAGTCCCCCGGGGCGACAGAGCTACGAGCAGTACTTC	CATSPPGRQSYEQYF	TRBV15	TRBJ2-7	.	.
TGTGCCAGCAGCCTGGTCTTCTCTGGGGCCAACGTCCTGACTTTC	CASSLVFSGANVLTF	TRBV7-9	TRBJ2-6	.	.
TGTGCCAGCAGCCTCATGCAGGTCGGGGCCCTCCACTTT	CASSLMQVGALHF	TRBV14	TRBJ1-6	.	once
TGTGCCAGCAGCATCGGGAGCCCCGGGGAGCTGTTTTTT	CASSIGSPGELFF	TRBV11-2	TRBJ2-2	.	.
TGCGCCAGCAGCTTGGAAGGGGGACCTCCGGGGGAGCAGTACTTC	CASSLEGGPPGEQYF	TRBV5-1	TRBJ2-7	.	few
TGTGCCAGCAGTCCTACCGGGACTCCCACAGATACGCAGTATTTT	CASSPTGTPTDTQYF	TRBV6-2/TRBV6-3	TRBJ2-3	.	once
TGTGCCATCAGTGAGGGAATAGCGGGGGAAGAGACCCAGTACTTC	CAISEGIAGEETQYF	TRBV10-3	TRBJ2-5	TRBD2	.
TGTGCCAGCAGCTGGCAGGGGCAGGGTACGCAGTATTTT	CASSWQGQGTQYF	TRBV7-2	TRBJ2-3	.	few
TGTGCCAGCAGCCCACCGGACTTC	CASSPPDF	TRBV12-3/TRBV12-4	TRBJ2-4	.	few
TGCGCCAGCAGCTCTAACGGGTTCTCCATGGGCCGATACGAGCAGTACTTC	CASSSNGFSMGRYEQYF	TRBV5-1	TRBJ2-7	.	.
TGTGCCAGCAGCTTAGGGCAGGGGAGTGGGAATCAGCCCCAGCATTTT	CASSLGQGSGNQPQHF	TRBV7-9	TRBJ1-5	.	.
TGCAGTGCTAGAGCTGTGGTTGAACAGTTGGAGACCCAGTACTTC	CSARAVVEQLETQYF	TRBV20-1	TRBJ2-5	.	many